A selection of T cell receptor beta chains follows, all from one sample in a study of glioma-infiltrating T cells. TCRdb passed the multiplex PCR reads through MiXCR, listing each CDR3 protein once. The table lists roughly 350,000 distinct CDR3 sequences, about 40% of them singletons, with more than 10% in the top ten. The sample consisted of glioma tissue, nonneoplastic brain tissue, or PBMCs (not recorded which). Receptor source: a human donor with low-grade glioma or glioblastoma, undergoing nonglioma brain surgery, or in good health (not recorded which). The CDR3 runs from the conserved cysteine through the conserved F or W. D genes are given only for firm matches. For some rows the clone size is stated as once, few or many, or as a class when expanded; others skip it.

J | D | V | size | DNA | CDR3
TRBJ2-1 | . | TRBV19 | . | TGTGCCAGTAGTATAGCAAGACACTGGAATGAGCAGTTCTTC | CASSIARHWNEQFF
TRBJ1-1 | . | TRBV27 | many | TGTGCCAGCAGTCCTCGGGGCGTCACTGAAGCTTTCTTT | CASSPRGVTEAFF
TRBJ2-1 | . | TRBV28 | . | TGTGCCAGCAGTTTCGGAGGAGCGTTTTACAATGAGCGGTTCTTC | CASSFGGAFYNERFF
TRBJ2-1 | . | TRBV4-1 | few | TGCGCCAGCAGCCAAGCTGGGAGTAGTGAGCAGTTCTTC | CASSQAGSSEQFF
TRBJ2-5 | . | TRBV7-8 | . | TGTGCCAGCAGCCGTACTAGGCTAGCTAACTTCCAGACCCAGTACTTC | CASSRTRLANFQTQYF
TRBJ1-5 | TRBD1 | TRBV7-9 | . | TGTGCCAGCAGCGCGACAGGGAATCAGCCCCAGCATTTT | CASSATGNQPQHF
TRBJ2-7 | . | TRBV4-2 | . | TGTGCCAGCAGCCCGGGGGTGCTCTCCTACGAGCAGTACTTC | CASSPGVLSYEQYF
TRBJ2-3 | . | TRBV14 | . | TGTGCCAGCATCACTCTCCCGGGCACAGATACGCAGTATTTT | CASITLPGTDTQYF
TRBJ2-3 | TRBD2 | TRBV7-2 | . | TGTGCCAGCAGCTTAGGGACTAGCGGGACAGGGAGCACAGATACGCAGTATTTT | CASSLGTSGTGSTDTQYF
TRBJ1-1 | . | TRBV6-2/TRBV6-3 | many | TGTGCCAGCAGTTACGTGACTAACACTGAAGCTTTCTTT | CASSYVTNTEAFF
TRBJ2-3 | . | TRBV14 | few | TGTGCCAGCAGCCAAGATATCCGTATAAGGGGCACAGATACGCAGTATTTT | CASSQDIRIRGTDTQYF
TRBJ2-1 | TRBD1 | TRBV15 | few | TGTGCCACCAGCAGCTGGGACAGCCGGGTTGAGCAGTTCTTC | CATSSWDSRVEQFF
TRBJ2-5 | TRBD2 | TRBV6-1 | . | TGTGCCATCAAAGAGCGGGAGAAGGGAGAGACCCAGTACTTC | CAIKEREKGETQYF
TRBJ2-3 | TRBD2 | TRBV20-1 | . | TGCAGTGCTTTACGTGGCGGGAGGGCCGTAGATACGCAGTATTTT | CSALRGGRAVDTQYF
TRBJ2-1 | TRBD2 | TRBV20-1 | many | TGCAGTGTCACACAACTAGCGGGAGATGGCAATGAGCAGTTCTTC | CSVTQLAGDGNEQFF
TRBJ1-1 | . | TRBV15 | . | TGTGCCACCAGCAGAGGGATGAACACTGAAGCTTTCTTT | CATSRGMNTEAFF
TRBJ2-2 | . | TRBV27 | . | TGTGCCAGCAGTTTCTTGTCCTTGGCGAACACCGGGGAGCTGTTTTTT | CASSFLSLANTGELFF
TRBJ2-7 | . | TRBV4-3 | few | TGCGCCAGCAGCCAAGGGCAGGAGTTCTACGAGCAGTACTTC | CASSQGQEFYEQYF
TRBJ2-7 | TRBD2 | TRBV7-2 | few | TGTGCCAGCGCCCCGGGACTAGGGCCTTCCTACGAGCAGTACTTC | CASAPGLGPSYEQYF
TRBJ2-7 | TRBD1 | TRBV18 | . | TGTGCCAGCTCACCAGACAGGGGTTTCGCCGAGCAGTACTTC | CASSPDRGFAEQYF
TRBJ2-7 | . | TRBV20-1 | . | TGCAGTGTTGGTCGGGGCGCTCAAACCTACGAGCAGTACTTC | CSVGRGAQTYEQYF
TRBJ2-5 | . | TRBV2 | . | TGTGCCAGCAGTACATCGGGGGAGACCCAGTACTTC | CASSTSGETQYF
TRBJ1-4 | . | TRBV28 | few | TGTGCCAGCAGTTTAATTGATGGAACTGAAGTTAATGAAAAACTGTTTTTT | CASSLIDGTEVNEKLFF
TRBJ2-2 | TRBD2 | TRBV20-1 | . | TGCAGTGCTAGAGTACCGGGATTAGCGGGAGAAGGGGAGCTGTTTTTT | CSARVPGLAGEGELFF
TRBJ2-5 | . | TRBV19 | . | TGTGCCAGTAGTGGGGGCGGTCAAGAGACCCAGTACTTC | CASSGGGQETQYF
TRBJ2-3 | TRBD2 | TRBV20-1 | . | TGCAGTGCCGTACGGGGGACTAGCGCCGCCGGAGATACGCAGTATTTT | CSAVRGTSAAGDTQYF
TRBJ2-2 | TRBD2 | TRBV6-1 | . | TGTGCCAGCAGTTATCCCTCTAGCGGGCTTAACACCGGGGAGCTGTTTTTT | CASSYPSSGLNTGELFF
TRBJ1-1 | . | TRBV6-1 | . | TGTGCCAGCAGTTTCAGAAGCCCGAACACTGAAGCTTTCTTT | CASSFRSPNTEAFF
TRBJ2-5 | TRBD2 | TRBV5-1 | few | TGCGCCAGCAGCTTGTGGGAGGGAGAGACCCAGTACTTC | CASSLWEGETQYF
TRBJ2-6 | . | TRBV20-1 | few | TGCAGTGCTAGGCCCCGGACTGGGGCCAACGTCCTGACTTTC | CSARPRTGANVLTF
TRBJ2-2 | . | TRBV28 | many | TGTGCCAGCAGTTTCCGGTTAAACACCGGGGAGCTGTTTTTT | CASSFRLNTGELFF
TRBJ2-1 | . | TRBV6-6 | . | TGTGCCAGCAGCCAATACAGCAATGAGCAGTTCTTC | CASSQYSNEQFF
TRBJ2-7 | . | TRBV4-2 | . | TGTGCCAGCAAACAAGATAAGGGTATTATCTCCTACGAGCAGTACTTC | CASKQDKGIISYEQYF
TRBJ2-3 | . | TRBV7-9 | few | TGTGCCAGCAGCTTAGGGAGGGCCAAATTTGATACGCAGTATTTT | CASSLGRAKFDTQYF
TRBJ2-3 | TRBD2 | TRBV4-1 | . | TGCGCCAGCAGCCAGCGGGAGGTTGGCACAGATACGCAGTATTTT | CASSQREVGTDTQYF
TRBJ2-1 | . | TRBV4-3 | few | TGCGCCAGCAGCCAAGGCGGGCTAGCGATCTACAATGAGCAGTTCTTC | CASSQGGLAIYNEQFF
TRBJ2-1 | . | TRBV15 | many | TGTGCCACCAGCAGAGATTATACAGGGTATGAGCAGTTCTTC | CATSRDYTGYEQFF
TRBJ1-3 | . | TRBV28 | . | TGTGCCAGCCGTAGCACCGGAGACAGTTCCCTAGACACCATATATTTT | CASRSTGDSSLDTIYF
TRBJ2-1 | TRBD1 | TRBV20-1 | many | TGCAGTGCTGAGACCGGGACAGGCGCCAGGAGCAATGAGCAGTTCTTC | CSAETGTGARSNEQFF
TRBJ1-5 | . | TRBV7-9 | . | TGTGCCAGCAGCTTAGAGACCGGGACAAGTGTTCAGCCCCAGCATTTT | CASSLETGTSVQPQHF
TRBJ2-1 | TRBD2 | TRBV5-4 | few | TGTGCCAGCAGCTTGGAGGGACTAGCCGGATACAATGAGCAGTTCTTC | CASSLEGLAGYNEQFF
TRBJ2-7 | . | TRBV4-1 | . | TGCGCCAGCAGCCAAGAGCGTCACTACTTGGTTTCCCACGAGCAGTACTTC | CASSQERHYLVSHEQYF
TRBJ2-7 | TRBD2 | TRBV2 | few | TGTGCCAGCGTGGGAGCGGGGGGCTGGACTGAGCAGTACTTC | CASVGAGGWTEQYF
TRBJ2-3 | TRBD1 | TRBV7-3 | few | TGTGCCAGCAGCTTGACAGGGATAGACACAGATACGCAGTATTTT | CASSLTGIDTDTQYF
TRBJ1-3 | . | TRBV18 | . | TGTGCCAGCTCACTCACGGAAGCTGGAAAAACCATATATTTT | CASSLTEAGKTIYF
TRBJ1-1 | . | TRBV7-2 | . | TGTGCCAGCAGCTTCAAGAGATCTGAAGCTTTCTTT | CASSFKRSEAFF
TRBJ2-7 | TRBD2 | TRBV7-2 | . | TGTGCCAGCAGCCCAGGACTAGATACCTACGAGCAGTACTTC | CASSPGLDTYEQYF
TRBJ1-1 | . | TRBV5-1 | . | TGCGCCAGCAGCGTCGGGACACTGATGAACACTGAAGCTTTCTTT | CASSVGTLMNTEAFF
TRBJ2-6 | TRBD1 | TRBV28 | . | TGTGCCAGCAGTTGGGACAGATTCCTCTCTGGGGCCAACGTCCTGACTTTC | CASSWDRFLSGANVLTF
TRBJ2-3 | TRBD2 | TRBV28 | many | TGTGCCAGCAGTTTCACCTCGATGGGCGGGAGTACAGATACGCAGTATTTT | CASSFTSMGGSTDTQYF
TRBJ1-2 | . | TRBV6-1 | many | TGTGCCAGCACCAAAGGGACGGTCGGCTATGGCTACACCTTC | CASTKGTVGYGYTF
TRBJ1-2 | . | TRBV4-1 | . | TGCGCCAGCAGCCAAGATTTAAGACAGGCTAATAACTATGGCTACACCTTC | CASSQDLRQANNYGYTF
TRBJ2-7 | . | TRBV7-9 | . | TGTGCCAGCAGCTCCCCCCGGGGGAGGCCGTACGAGCAGTACTTC | CASSSPRGRPYEQYF
TRBJ1-5 | TRBD1 | TRBV12-3/TRBV12-4 | . | TGTGCCAGCAGTCCAGGACAGGACTATCAGCCCCAGCATTTT | CASSPGQDYQPQHF
TRBJ2-3 | TRBD1 | TRBV28 | . | TGTGCCAGCAGTTCGTCTGGGACAGCAAGCACAGATGCGCAGTATTTT | CASSSSGTASTDAQYF